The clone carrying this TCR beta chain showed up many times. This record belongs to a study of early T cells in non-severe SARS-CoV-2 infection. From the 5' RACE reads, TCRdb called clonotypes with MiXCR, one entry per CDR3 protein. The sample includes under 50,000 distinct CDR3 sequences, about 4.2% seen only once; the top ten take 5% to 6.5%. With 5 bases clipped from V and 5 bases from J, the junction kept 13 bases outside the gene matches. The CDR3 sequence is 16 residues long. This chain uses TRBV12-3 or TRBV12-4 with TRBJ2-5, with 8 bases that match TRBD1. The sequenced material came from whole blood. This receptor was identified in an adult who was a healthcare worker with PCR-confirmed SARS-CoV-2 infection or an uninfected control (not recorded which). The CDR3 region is CASSPIGTGVGETQYF. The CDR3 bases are TGTGCCAGCAGTCCCATAGGGACAGGAGTAGGGGAGACCCAGTACTTC.